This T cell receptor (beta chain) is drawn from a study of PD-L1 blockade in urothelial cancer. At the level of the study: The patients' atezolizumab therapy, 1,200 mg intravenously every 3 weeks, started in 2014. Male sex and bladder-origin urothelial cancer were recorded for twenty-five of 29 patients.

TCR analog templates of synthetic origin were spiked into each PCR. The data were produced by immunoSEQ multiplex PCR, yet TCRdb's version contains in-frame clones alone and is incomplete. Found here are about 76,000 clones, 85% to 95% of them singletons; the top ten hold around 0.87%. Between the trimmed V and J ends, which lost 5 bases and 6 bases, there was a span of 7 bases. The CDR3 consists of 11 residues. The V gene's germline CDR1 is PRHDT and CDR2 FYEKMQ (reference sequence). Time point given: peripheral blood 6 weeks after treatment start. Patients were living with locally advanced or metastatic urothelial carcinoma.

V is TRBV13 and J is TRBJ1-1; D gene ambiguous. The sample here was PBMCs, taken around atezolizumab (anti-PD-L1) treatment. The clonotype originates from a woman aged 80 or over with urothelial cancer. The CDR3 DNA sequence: TGTGCCAGCAGCAGGCGGGCTGAAGCTTTCTTT. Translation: CASSRRAEAFF.